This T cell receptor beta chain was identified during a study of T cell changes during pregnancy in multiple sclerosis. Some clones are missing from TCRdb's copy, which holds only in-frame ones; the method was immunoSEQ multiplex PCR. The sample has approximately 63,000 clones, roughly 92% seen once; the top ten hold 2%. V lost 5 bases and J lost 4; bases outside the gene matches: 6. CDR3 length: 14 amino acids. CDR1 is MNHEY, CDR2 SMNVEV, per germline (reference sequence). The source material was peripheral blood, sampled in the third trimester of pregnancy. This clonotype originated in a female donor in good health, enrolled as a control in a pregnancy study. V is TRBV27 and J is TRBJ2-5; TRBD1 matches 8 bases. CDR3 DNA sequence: TGTGCCAGCAGTACGACAGGGGAACGAGAGACCCAGTACTTC. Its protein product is CASSTTGERETQYF.